This T cell receptor (beta chain) came from a study of beta chain features in type 1 diabetes. For the study at large: Patients and healthy donors were similar in age, gender and cell yields. The study, taken as a whole, reports: Shorter TCRB CDR3s, moderately but significantly so, marked every one of the four CD4+ subsets in Type 1 diabetes patients.

As for this clone: Its specificity is not known.

Germline-derived CDR1 and CDR2 are SGHRS and YFSETQ. CDR3 length: 15 residues. Trimming removed 4 bases from V and 1 base from J, with 14 bases in between. TCRB transcripts that were expressed got sequenced, as all of the isolated RNA had been reverse transcribed. TCRdb's table, derived via immunoSEQ multiplex PCR, lists solely in-frame clones and lacks some. This repertoire shows about 390,000 clones, 8% to 10% found once; its top ten account for roughly 0.54%. The source of this sequence is a man aged 25-45 years with type 1 diabetes. This rearrangement joins TRBV5-1 to TRBJ1-1; D call uncertain. Sample: central memory CD4+ T cells from blood. Written as DNA, the CDR3 is TGCGCCAGCAGCGTGGGAGACACACGGAACACTGAAGCTTTCTTT. It specifies CASSVGDTRNTEAFF. The entire variable domain, with the rest obtained from reference TRBV5-1 and TRBJ1-1, is as follows: KAGVTQTPRYLIKTRGQQVTLSCSPISGHRSVSWYQQTPGQGLQFLFEYFSETQRNKGNFPGRFSGRQFSNSRSEMNVSTLELGDSALYLCASSVGDTRNTEAFFGQGTRLTVV.